This T cell receptor (beta chain) originates from a study of blood T cells in healthy people across ages. For the second PCR, which ran for about 7 to 12 cycles, a sample-barcoded 5' primer and a J-beta primer mix were used. MiXCR was run by TCRdb on the 5' RACE reads, yielding one entry per CDR3 protein. The sample comprises fewer than 700,000 distinct CDR3 sequences, about 45% of which are singletons, and around 23% rests with the top ten. CDR3 length equals 15 residues. V lost 6 bases and J lost 4; bases outside the gene matches: 12. Germline V gene sequence: CDR1 SNHLY, CDR2 FYNNEI. The TCR originated in a man older than 75 in good health. The sample taken for sequencing was blood. The V and J genes are TRBV2 and TRBJ2-7; the match to TRBD2 covers 7 bases. This chain's CDR3 is CASRKEAGELYEQYF. CDR3 bases: TGTGCCAGCAGGAAGGAGGCGGGAGAGCTGTACGAGCAGTACTTC.